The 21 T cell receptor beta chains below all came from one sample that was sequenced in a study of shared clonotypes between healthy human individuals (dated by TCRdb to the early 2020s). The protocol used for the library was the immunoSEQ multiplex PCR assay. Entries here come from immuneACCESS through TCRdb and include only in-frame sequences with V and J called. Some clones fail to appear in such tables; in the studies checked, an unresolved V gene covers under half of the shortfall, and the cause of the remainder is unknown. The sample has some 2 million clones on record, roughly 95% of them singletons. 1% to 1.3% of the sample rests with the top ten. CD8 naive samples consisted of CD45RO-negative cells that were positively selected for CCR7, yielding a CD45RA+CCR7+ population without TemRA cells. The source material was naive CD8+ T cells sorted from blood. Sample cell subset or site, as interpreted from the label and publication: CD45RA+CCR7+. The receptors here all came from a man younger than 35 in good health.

In DNA form, the CDR3 reads TGTGCCAGCAGCCTGAAGCAGGACCAGAGCTCCTACAATGAGCAGTTCTTC. Amino acids: CASSLKQDQSSYNEQFF. This sequence joins TRBV7-8 and TRBJ2-1; D unresolved. This CDR3 spans 17 amino acids. The V end was cut by 5 bases, the J end by 0 bases, with 17 bases between. Germline V lookup: CDR1 SGHVS, CDR2 FQNEAQ.

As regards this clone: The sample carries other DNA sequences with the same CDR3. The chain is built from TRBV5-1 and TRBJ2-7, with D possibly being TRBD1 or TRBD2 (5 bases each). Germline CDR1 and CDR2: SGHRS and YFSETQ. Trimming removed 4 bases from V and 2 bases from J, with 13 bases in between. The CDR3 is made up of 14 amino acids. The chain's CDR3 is CASSLRDVTYEQYF. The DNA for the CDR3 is TGCGCCAGCAGCCTCCGGGACGTTACCTACGAGCAGTACTTC.

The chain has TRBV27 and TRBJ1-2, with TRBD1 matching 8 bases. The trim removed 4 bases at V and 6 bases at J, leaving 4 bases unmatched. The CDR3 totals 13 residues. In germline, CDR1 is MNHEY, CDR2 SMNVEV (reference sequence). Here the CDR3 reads CASSWTGTNGYTF. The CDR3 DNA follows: TGTGCCAGCAGTTGGACAGGGACGAATGGCTACACCTTC.

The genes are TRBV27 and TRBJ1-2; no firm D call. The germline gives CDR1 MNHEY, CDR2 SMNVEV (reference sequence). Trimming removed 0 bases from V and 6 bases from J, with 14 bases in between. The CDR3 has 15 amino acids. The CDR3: CASSLSGIISHGYTF. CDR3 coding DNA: TGTGCCAGCAGTTTATCGGGGATCATATCCCATGGCTACACCTTC.

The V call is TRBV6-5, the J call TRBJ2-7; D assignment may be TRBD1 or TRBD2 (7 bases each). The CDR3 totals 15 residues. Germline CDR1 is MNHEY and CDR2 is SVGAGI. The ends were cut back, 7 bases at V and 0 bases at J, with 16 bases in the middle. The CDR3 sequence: CASTPGGEASYEQYF. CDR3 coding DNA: TGTGCCAGCACCCCAGGGGGGGAGGCCTCCTACGAGCAGTACTTC.

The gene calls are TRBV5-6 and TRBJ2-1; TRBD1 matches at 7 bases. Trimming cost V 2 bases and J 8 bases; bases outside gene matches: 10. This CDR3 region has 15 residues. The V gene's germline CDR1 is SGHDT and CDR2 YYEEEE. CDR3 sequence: CASSLTGAPPDEQFF. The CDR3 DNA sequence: TGTGCCAGCAGCTTAACAGGGGCTCCCCCCGATGAGCAGTTCTTC.

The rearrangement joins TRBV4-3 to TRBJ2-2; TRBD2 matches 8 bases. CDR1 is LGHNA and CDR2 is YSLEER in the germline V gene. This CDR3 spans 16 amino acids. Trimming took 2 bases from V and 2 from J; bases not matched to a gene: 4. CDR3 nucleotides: TGCGCCAGCAGCCAATTCGCGGGAGGAAACACCGGGGAGCTGTTTTTT. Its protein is CASSQFAGGNTGELFF.

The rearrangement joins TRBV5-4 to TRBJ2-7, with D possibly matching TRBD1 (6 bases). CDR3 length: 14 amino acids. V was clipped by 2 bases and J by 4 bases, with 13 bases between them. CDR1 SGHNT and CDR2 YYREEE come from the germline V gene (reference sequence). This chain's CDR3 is CASSFAGAGYEQYF. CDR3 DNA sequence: TGTGCCAGCAGCTTTGCAGGGGCGGGTTACGAGCAGTACTTC.

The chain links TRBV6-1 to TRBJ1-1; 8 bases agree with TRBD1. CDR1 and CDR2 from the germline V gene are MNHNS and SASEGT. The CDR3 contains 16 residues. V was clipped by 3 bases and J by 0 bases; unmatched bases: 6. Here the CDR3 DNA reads TGTGCCAGCAGTGATGAAATCAGGGGGCTGAACACTGAAGCTTTCTTT. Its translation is CASSDEIRGLNTEAFF.

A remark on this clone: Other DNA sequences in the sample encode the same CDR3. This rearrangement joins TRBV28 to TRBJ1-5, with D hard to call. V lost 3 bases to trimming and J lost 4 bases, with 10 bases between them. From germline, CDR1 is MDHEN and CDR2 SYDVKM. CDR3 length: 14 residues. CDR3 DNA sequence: TGTGCCAGCAGTTTGTTCACGGGGAATCAGCCCCAGCATTTT. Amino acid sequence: CASSLFTGNQPQHF. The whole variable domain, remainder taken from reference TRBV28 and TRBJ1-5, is DVKVTQSSRYLVKRTGEKVFLECVQDMDHENMFWYRQDPGLGLRLIYFSYDVKMKEKGDIPEGYSVSREKKERFSLILESASTNQTSMYLCASSLFTGNQPQHFGDGTRLSIL.

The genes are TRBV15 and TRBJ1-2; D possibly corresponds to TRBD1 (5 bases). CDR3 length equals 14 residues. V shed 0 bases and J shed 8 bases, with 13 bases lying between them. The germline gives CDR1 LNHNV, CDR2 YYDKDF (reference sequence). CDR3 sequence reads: CATSRDRGDAGYTF. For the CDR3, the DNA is TGTGCCACCAGCAGAGATCGGGGGGACGCAGGCTACACCTTC. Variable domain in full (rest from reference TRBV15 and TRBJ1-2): DAMVIQNPRYQVTQFGKPVTLSCSQTLNHNVMYWYQQKSSQAPKLLFHYYDKDFNNEADTPDNFQSRRPNTSFCFLDIRSPGLGDTAMYLCATSRDRGDAGYTFGSGTRLTVV.

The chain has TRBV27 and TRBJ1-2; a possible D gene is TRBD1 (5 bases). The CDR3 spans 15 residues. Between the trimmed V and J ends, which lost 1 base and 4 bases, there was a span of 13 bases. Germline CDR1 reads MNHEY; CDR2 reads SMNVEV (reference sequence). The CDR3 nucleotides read TGTGCCAGCAGTTTATATGCAGGGCTGATCTATGGCTACACCTTC. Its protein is CASSLYAGLIYGYTF.

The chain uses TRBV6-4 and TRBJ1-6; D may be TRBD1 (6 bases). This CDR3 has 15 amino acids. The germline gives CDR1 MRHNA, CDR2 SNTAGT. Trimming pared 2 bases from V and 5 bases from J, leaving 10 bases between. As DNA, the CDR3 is TGTGCCAGCAGTGACGGAGCAGGGGATAATTCACCCCTCCACTTT. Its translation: CASSDGAGDNSPLHF.

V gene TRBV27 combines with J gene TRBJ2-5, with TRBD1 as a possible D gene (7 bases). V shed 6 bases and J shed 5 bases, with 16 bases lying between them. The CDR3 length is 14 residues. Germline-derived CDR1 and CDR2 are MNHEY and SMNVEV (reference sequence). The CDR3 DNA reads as TGTGCCAGCAGAACAGGGGTTGCGGGGGAGACCCAGTACTTC. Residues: CASRTGVAGETQYF.

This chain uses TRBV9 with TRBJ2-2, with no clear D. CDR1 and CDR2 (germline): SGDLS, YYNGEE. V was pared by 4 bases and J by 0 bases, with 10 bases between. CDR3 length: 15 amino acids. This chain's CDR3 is CASSLSPANTGELFF. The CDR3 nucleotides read TGTGCCAGCAGCCTCAGCCCAGCGAACACCGGGGAGCTGTTTTTT. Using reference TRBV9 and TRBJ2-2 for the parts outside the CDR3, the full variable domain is DSGVTQTPKHLITATGQRVTLRCSPRSGDLSVYWYQQSLDQGLQFLIQYYNGEERAKGNILERFSAQQFPDLHSELNLSSLELGDSALYFCASSLSPANTGELFFGEGSRLTVL.

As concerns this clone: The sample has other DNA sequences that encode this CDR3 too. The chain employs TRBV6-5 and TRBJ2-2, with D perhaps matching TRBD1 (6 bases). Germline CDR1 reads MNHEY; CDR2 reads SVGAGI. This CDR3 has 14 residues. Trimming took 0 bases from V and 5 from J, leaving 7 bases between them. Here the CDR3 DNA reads TGTGCCAGCAGTTACTCGGGGGCAACCGGGGAGCTGTTTTTT. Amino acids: CASSYSGATGELFF.

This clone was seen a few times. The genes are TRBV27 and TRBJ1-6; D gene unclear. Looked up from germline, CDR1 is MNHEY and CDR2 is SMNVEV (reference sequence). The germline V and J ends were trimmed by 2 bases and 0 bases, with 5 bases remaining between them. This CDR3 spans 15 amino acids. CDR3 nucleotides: TGTGCCAGCAGTTTAACGGGCTCCTATAATTCACCCCTCCACTTT. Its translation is CASSLTGSYNSPLHF.

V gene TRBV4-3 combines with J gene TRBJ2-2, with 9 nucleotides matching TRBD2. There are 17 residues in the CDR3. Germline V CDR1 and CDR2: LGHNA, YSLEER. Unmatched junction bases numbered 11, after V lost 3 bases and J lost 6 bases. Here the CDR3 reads CASSQVRASGISGELFF. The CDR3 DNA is TGCGCCAGCAGCCAGGTTCGGGCTAGCGGGATATCCGGGGAGCTGTTTTTT.

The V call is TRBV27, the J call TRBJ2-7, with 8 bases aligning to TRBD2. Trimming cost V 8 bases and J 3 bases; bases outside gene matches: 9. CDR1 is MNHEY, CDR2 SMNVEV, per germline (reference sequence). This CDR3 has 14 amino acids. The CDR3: CASRLIGGGYEQYF. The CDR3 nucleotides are TGTGCCAGCCGCCTGATCGGGGGGGGCTACGAGCAGTACTTC.

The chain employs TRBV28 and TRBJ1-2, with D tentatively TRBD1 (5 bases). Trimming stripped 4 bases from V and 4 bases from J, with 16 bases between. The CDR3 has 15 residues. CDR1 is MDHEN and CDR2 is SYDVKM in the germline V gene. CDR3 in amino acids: CASSSFRTTRYGYTF. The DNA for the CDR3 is TGTGCCAGCAGTTCCTTTCGGACAACCCGCTATGGCTACACCTTC.

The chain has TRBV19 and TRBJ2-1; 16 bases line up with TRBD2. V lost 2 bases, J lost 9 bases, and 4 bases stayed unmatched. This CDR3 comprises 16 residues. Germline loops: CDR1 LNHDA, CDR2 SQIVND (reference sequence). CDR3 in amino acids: CASSIRGLAGGPEQFF. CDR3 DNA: TGTGCCAGTAGTATAAGGGGACTAGCGGGGGGGCCTGAGCAGTTCTTC.